This T cell receptor (beta chain) was identified during a study of cytomegalovirus exposure and HLA in healthy donors. The V and J ends lost 2 bases and 1 base respectively, with 11 bases between them. Per germline, CDR1 SGHTA and CDR2 FQGTGA. The length of the CDR3 is 15 residues. Use of 60 Vbeta and 13 Jbeta primers characterized the PCR. Some clones are missing from TCRdb's copy, which holds only in-frame ones; the method was immunoSEQ multiplex PCR. Of under 200,000 clones listed, about 79% are singletons. This TCR was sampled from a man over 45 in good health and CMV-seropositive. Input material: PBMCs. This chain joins TRBV7-3 and TRBJ1-1, with a tentative D call TRBD1 (6 bases). CDR3 in amino acids: CASSLSGAPNTEAFF. DNA of the CDR3: TGTGCCAGCAGCTTATCAGGGGCCCCGAACACTGAAGCTTTCTTT.